Below, 28 T cell receptor beta chains from the same sample are listed, as sequenced in a study of T cell changes during pregnancy in multiple sclerosis. Libraries were prepared by immunoSEQ multiplex PCR; TCRdb keeps only in-frame clonotypes and omits some of them. The sample contains under 70,000 clones, approximately 94% of which appear only once. The sample was CD8+ T cells from peripheral blood mononuclear cells, taken after pregnancy. These receptors originate from a female donor with multiple sclerosis, enrolled in a pregnancy study.

This chain connects TRBV19 to TRBJ2-7, with D perhaps matching TRBD1 (6 bases). This CDR3 is 13 amino acids long. Germline loops: CDR1 LNHDA, CDR2 SQIVND (reference sequence). V gave up 10 bases and J gave up 3 bases, with 16 bases separating them. The DNA of the CDR3 is TGTGCCACCGCCCCGGGACAAAGCTACGAGCAGTACTTC. Protein: CATAPGQSYEQYF.

This clone was counted a few times. The CDR3, as DNA: TGTGCCAGCAGCTTGTCTTCCAGGGCCTACGAGCAGTACTTC. Protein: CASSLSSRAYEQYF. This chain links TRBV5-4 with TRBJ2-7; the D gene is possibly TRBD1 (5 bases). The CDR3 spans 14 residues. V was pared by 1 base and J by 2 bases, with 10 bases between. Germline V gene lookup returns CDR1 SGHNT and CDR2 YYREEE (reference sequence).

This clone was recorded once. The genes are TRBV13 and TRBJ1-4, with D unresolved. Trimming removed 4 bases at V and 4 bases at J, with 4 bases between. The CDR3 totals 12 residues. CDR1 is PRHDT, CDR2 FYEKMQ, per germline (reference sequence). As DNA, the CDR3 is TGTGCCAGCAGCTCCCTTAATGAAAAACTGTTTTTT. Its protein is CASSSLNEKLFF.

The chain employs TRBV7-9 and TRBJ1-2; 11 bases are shared with TRBD1. There are 15 residues in the CDR3. Losses at the gene ends were 7 bases for V and 4 bases for J; bases not matched to a gene: 8. Germline CDR1 and CDR2: SEHNR and FQNEAQ (reference sequence). The DNA of the CDR3 is TGTGCCAGCACCACGGGACAGGGGGTGGGCTATGGCTACACCTTC. This gives the protein CASTTGQGVGYGYTF.

This clone came up once. V and J are TRBV6-1 and TRBJ2-7; 7 bases are shared with TRBD1. The CDR3 spans 17 residues. Trimming took 1 base from V and 2 from J; bases not matched to a gene: 11. Germline CDR1 and CDR2: MNHNS and SASEGT. In DNA, the CDR3 is TGTGCCAGCAGTGAAGGGTCAAGGGGGCTAACAACCTACGAGCAGTACTTC. It specifies CASSEGSRGLTTYEQYF.

V usage is TRBV27 and J usage is TRBJ1-1; D uncertain. Germline CDR1 and CDR2: MNHEY and SMNVEV (reference sequence). This CDR3 spans 11 amino acids. Between the trimmed V and J ends, which lost 8 bases and 1 base, there was a span of 5 bases. This CDR3 is CASGPNTEAFF. The DNA for the CDR3 is TGTGCCAGCGGGCCGAACACTGAAGCTTTCTTT.

The J gene is TRBJ2-7, the V gene TRBV4-1, with 9 bases lining up with TRBD1. V dropped 1 base and J dropped 1; count of bases not matched to a gene: 5. Germline V gene data show CDR1 as MGHRA and CDR2 as YSYEKL. CDR3 size: 16 residues. This CDR3 reads CASSQAPGTGSYEQYF. In DNA, the CDR3 is TGCGCCAGCAGCCAAGCCCCCGGGACAGGGTCCTACGAGCAGTACTTC.

A word on this clone: The junction differs from germline at one of its ends, possibly a read error. The chain couples TRBV29-1 to TRBJ2-7; D might be TRBD2 (5 bases). The CDR3 length is 12 residues. CDR1 and CDR2 (germline): SQVTM, ANQGSEA. The CDR3 DNA sequence: TGCAGCTTTGACACGGGGACCTACGAGCAGTACTTC. It encodes CSFDTGTYEQYF.

This chain's CDR3 is CSVVTSTGEAFF. The CDR3, as DNA: TGCAGCGTTGTCACTAGCACTGGTGAAGCTTTCTTT. The chain carries TRBV29-1 and TRBJ1-1; D remains ambiguous. V gave up 4 bases and J gave up 7 bases, with 13 bases separating them. Germline V CDR1 and CDR2: SQVTM, ANQGSEA. The CDR3 totals 12 residues.

This chain uses TRBV29-1 with TRBJ2-1; 11 nucleotides line up with TRBD2. The V and J ends lost 5 bases and 9 bases, in that order; junction bases with no gene match: 6. Germline CDR1 SQVTM, CDR2 ANQGSEA. The CDR3 has 13 amino acids. The CDR3 sequence is CSVTLAGVVEQFF. The CDR3 DNA follows: TGCAGCGTTACACTAGCGGGAGTTGTTGAGCAGTTCTTC.

The genes are TRBV7-8 and TRBJ2-1, with 11 bases that match TRBD2. V was pared by 5 bases and J by 6 bases, with 3 bases of the junction left unmatched. CDR1 is SGHVS, CDR2 FQNEAQ, per germline. The CDR3 sequence is 14 residues long. CDR3: CASSLTSGVNEQFF. The CDR3 DNA sequence: TGTGCCAGCAGCCTGACTAGCGGGGTCAATGAGCAGTTCTTC.

The chain combines TRBV10-2 with TRBJ2-7; 7 bases fit TRBD1. This CDR3 has 16 residues. V was pared by 1 base and J by 4 bases, with 10 bases of the junction left unmatched. Germline CDR1 is WSHSY and CDR2 is SAAADI. CDR3 amino acids: CASSEYLGTERYEQYF. The CDR3 DNA reads as TGCGCCAGCAGTGAGTACCTCGGGACAGAGAGGTACGAGCAGTACTTC.

CDR3 bases: TGTGCCAGCAGTTTAGCGCAGGAGAACACTGAAGCTTTCTTT. Its protein is CASSLAQENTEAFF. The chain has TRBV28 and TRBJ1-1; D ambiguous. The V end was cut by 2 bases, the J end by 1 base, with 8 bases between. This CDR3 spans 14 amino acids. Per germline, CDR1 MDHEN and CDR2 SYDVKM.

The V call is TRBV7-5, the J call TRBJ2-7; TRBD2, as called in the table, went unchecked against the DNA. TRBV7-5 is deemed a pseudogene. The CDR3 has 17 residues. CDR3 residues: CVRSLAILLAGTYEQYF. For the CDR3, the DNA is TGTGTCAGAAGCTTAGCTATTCTACTAGCGGGCACCTACGAGCAGTACTTC.

A remark on this clone: The junction differs from germline at one of its ends, possibly a read error. The gene calls are TRBV7-8 and TRBJ1-2; perhaps TRBD1 as D (6 bases). The CDR3 is 12 residues long. Germline V gene data show CDR1 as SGHVS and CDR2 as FQNEAQ. The CDR3 coding sequence is TGTGCCAGCAGCTTAGGGGGACACCTTTTATTCTTC. Translating it yields CASSLGGHLLFF.

V usage is TRBV2 and J usage is TRBJ2-7; 10 nucleotides align to TRBD1. Losses at the gene ends were 2 bases for V and 6 bases for J; bases not matched to a gene: 7. The CDR3 length is 15 residues. CDR1 is SNHLY and CDR2 is FYNNEI in the germline V gene. In DNA form, the CDR3 reads TGTGCCAGCAGTGAAATCCGGACAGGGGGTAGCGAGCAGTACTTC. Amino acids: CASSEIRTGGSEQYF. The full variable domain, its missing parts supplied by reference TRBV2 and TRBJ2-7, is EPEVTQTPSHQVTQMGQEVILRCVPISNHLYFYWYRQILGQKVEFLVSFYNNEISEKSEIFDDQFSVERPDGSNFTLKIRSTKLEDSAMYFCASSEIRTGGSEQYFGPGTRLTVT.

The chain joins TRBV28 to TRBJ1-5, with D possibly matching TRBD1 (5 bases). Germline V CDR1 and CDR2: MDHEN, SYDVKM. This CDR3 has 15 residues. Trimming stripped 3 bases from V and 2 bases from J, with 11 bases between. The CDR3 DNA follows: TGTGCCAGCAGTTTTGGAGGGGTGGGCAATCAGCCCCAGCATTTT. Its translation: CASSFGGVGNQPQHF.

To note about this clone: At the DNA level, this CDR3 is encoded by other sequences in the same sample as well. This chain uses TRBV19 with TRBJ2-1, with D perhaps TRBD2 (6 bases). Trimming left V 2 bases short and J 4 bases short, with 12 bases between. The CDR3 runs to 15 residues. Germline V gene data show CDR1 as LNHDA and CDR2 as SQIVND (reference sequence). CDR3 loop: CASSINSGTYNEQFF. The CDR3 nucleotides read TGTGCCAGTAGTATAAATAGCGGAACATACAATGAGCAGTTCTTC.

The chain joins TRBV14 to TRBJ1-2, with 9 bases aligning to TRBD1. Germline V CDR1 and CDR2: SGHDN, FVKESK. This CDR3 is 14 amino acids long. Trimming removed 5 bases from V and 3 bases from J; junction bases left unmatched: 4. CDR3 DNA sequence: TGTGCCAGCAGCTTCTGGACAGGGGACTATGGCTACACCTTC. It specifies CASSFWTGDYGYTF.

The chain carries TRBV27 and TRBJ2-7; D may be TRBD2 (5 bases). Trimming stripped 5 bases from V and 3 bases from J, with 11 bases between. The germline V gene has CDR1 MNHEY and CDR2 SMNVEV (reference sequence). The CDR3 consists of 13 residues. CDR3 sequence (DNA): TGTGCCAGCAGTCCCGGCGGGTACTACGAGCAGTACTTC. The encoded protein is CASSPGGYYEQYF.

The chain is built from TRBV27 and TRBJ2-3, with TRBD1 matching 9 bases. CDR3 length equals 15 residues. Germline CDR1 is MNHEY and CDR2 is SMNVEV (reference sequence). V shed 5 bases and J 4 bases; nucleotides not matched to a gene: 7. The DNA for the CDR3 is TGTGCCAGCAGTCCTTTGGGACAGGGAGCAGATACGCAGTATTTT. Its protein is CASSPLGQGADTQYF.

The chain carries TRBV19 and TRBJ1-5, with D maybe TRBD1 (5 bases). V lost 3 bases and J lost 1, with 16 bases in between. The CDR3 sequence is 17 residues long. Germline CDR1 LNHDA, CDR2 SQIVND (reference sequence). CDR3 sequence reads: CASSIRQSDLSNQPQHF. CDR3 bases: TGTGCCAGTAGTATCAGACAGTCGGACCTCAGCAATCAGCCCCAGCATTTT.

V is TRBV19 and J is TRBJ2-1; 10 nucleotides line up with TRBD2. CDR3 size: 14 residues. Trimming removed 4 bases from V and 9 bases from J; junction bases left unmatched: 6. The germline V gene has CDR1 LNHDA and CDR2 SQIVND (reference sequence). The CDR3 nucleotides are TGTGCCAGTAGTAAAACTAGCGGGAAAGGTGAGCAGTTCTTC. Translated: CASSKTSGKGEQFF.

The chain uses TRBV5-6 and TRBJ2-5; possible D gene TRBD2, 6 bases. The CDR3 contains 14 residues. Germline loops: CDR1 SGHDT, CDR2 YYEEEE. Trimming left V 3 bases short and J 2 bases short, with 11 bases between. The CDR3 coding sequence is TGTGCCAGCAGCTCCTTCGGGGGTCAAGAGACCCAGTACTTC. Residues: CASSSFGGQETQYF.

The chain has TRBV10-1 and TRBJ2-1; 8 positions agree with TRBD2. CDR3 length equals 16 residues. Germline V gene lookup returns CDR1 WNHNN and CDR2 SYGVQD (reference sequence). The V and J ends lost 2 bases and 4 bases, in that order; junction bases with no gene match: 7. The CDR3 nucleotides read TGCGCCAGCAGTGAGACGGTAGCGGGACTTTACAATGAGCAGTTCTTC. Protein sequence: CASSETVAGLYNEQFF.

The chain is built from TRBV27 and TRBJ2-7; D may be TRBD1 (5 bases). Trimming shortened V by 6 bases and J by 0 bases, and 15 bases separated the two germline ends. The CDR3 is 15 amino acids. CDR1 MNHEY and CDR2 SMNVEV come from the germline V gene (reference sequence). This CDR3 reads CASRIRVRDSYEQYF. CDR3 sequence (DNA): TGTGCCAGCAGAATTAGGGTCAGGGACTCCTACGAGCAGTACTTC.

This rearrangement joins TRBV5-1 to TRBJ2-2; 10 positions agree with TRBD2. Germline trimming cut 2 bases from V and 6 bases from J; bases unmatched to any gene: 7. There are 16 residues in the CDR3. Germline V gene lookup returns CDR1 SGHRS and CDR2 YFSETQ. CDR3 loop: CASSFLAGAVAGELFF. The CDR3 bases are TGCGCCAGCAGCTTCCTAGCGGGAGCAGTTGCCGGGGAGCTGTTTTTT.

V usage is TRBV6-1 and J usage is TRBJ1-1, with 7 bases that match TRBD1. CDR1 is MNHNS, CDR2 SASEGT, per germline. The CDR3 consists of 14 residues. The J segment lost 0 bases and the V segment lost 8 bases, leaving 6 bases of the junction unmatched. The CDR3 here is CASGDRPMNTEAFF. For the CDR3, the DNA is TGTGCCAGCGGGGACAGACCCATGAACACTGAAGCTTTCTTT.